Given below is one T cell receptor beta chain in context. This sample was taken from a study of blood T cell repertoires in COVID-19. The overall study: Nucleic acid was either cDNA or gDNA, and it came from T cells, B-cell-depleted T cells, or PBMCs.

Trimming cost V 3 bases and J 3 bases, with 9 bases left between them. CDR3 length: 13 amino acids. Germline CDR1 is WNHNN and CDR2 is SYGVQD (reference sequence). The data were produced by immunoSEQ multiplex PCR, yet TCRdb's version contains in-frame clones alone and is incomplete. The sample records around 140,000 clones, about 80% being singletons. Sequencing used peripheral blood. The chain employs TRBV10-1 and TRBJ2-7; possible D gene TRBD1, 6 bases. The TCR sequence derives from a man in his 70s who had recovered from COVID-19. The CDR3 DNA follows: TGCGCCAGCAGTGACGTCAGGGGCTACGAGCAGTACTTC. Protein product: CASSDVRGYEQYF.